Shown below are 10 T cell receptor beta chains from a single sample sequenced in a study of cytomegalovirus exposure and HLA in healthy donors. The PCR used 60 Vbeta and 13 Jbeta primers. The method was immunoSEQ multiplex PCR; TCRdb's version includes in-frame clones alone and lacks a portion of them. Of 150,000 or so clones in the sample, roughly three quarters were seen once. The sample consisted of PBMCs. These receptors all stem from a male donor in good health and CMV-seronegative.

The CDR3: CASRGDQETQYF. The CDR3 DNA is TGTGCCAGCAGAGGGGATCAAGAGACCCAGTACTTC. The chain links TRBV2 to TRBJ2-5, with D perhaps matching TRBD1 (5 bases). Trimming removed 6 bases at V and 2 bases at J, with 7 bases between. This CDR3 has 12 residues. CDR1 is SNHLY, CDR2 FYNNEI, per germline.

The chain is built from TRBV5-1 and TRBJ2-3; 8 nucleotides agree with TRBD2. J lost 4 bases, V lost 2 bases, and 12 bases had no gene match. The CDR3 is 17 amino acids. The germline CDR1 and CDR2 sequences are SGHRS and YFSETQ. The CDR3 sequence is CASSLGVQAGVSDTQYF. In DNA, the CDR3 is TGCGCCAGCAGCTTAGGGGTGCAAGCGGGGGTATCAGATACGCAGTATTTT.

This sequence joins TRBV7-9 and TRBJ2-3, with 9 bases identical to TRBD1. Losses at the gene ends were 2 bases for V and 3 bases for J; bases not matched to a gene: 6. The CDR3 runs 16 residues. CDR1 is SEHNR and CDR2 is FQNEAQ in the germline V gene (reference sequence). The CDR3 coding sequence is TGTGCCAGCAGCTTACCGGGACAGGGACTAACAGATACGCAGTATTTT. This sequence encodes CASSLPGQGLTDTQYF.

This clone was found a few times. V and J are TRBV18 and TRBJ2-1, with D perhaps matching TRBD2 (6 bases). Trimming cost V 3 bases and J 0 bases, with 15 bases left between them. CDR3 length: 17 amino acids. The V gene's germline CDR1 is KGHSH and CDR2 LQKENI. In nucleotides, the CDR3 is TGTGCCAGCTCACCCCAGCGGGCAGGTTACTCCTACAATGAGCAGTTCTTC. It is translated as CASSPQRAGYSYNEQFF.

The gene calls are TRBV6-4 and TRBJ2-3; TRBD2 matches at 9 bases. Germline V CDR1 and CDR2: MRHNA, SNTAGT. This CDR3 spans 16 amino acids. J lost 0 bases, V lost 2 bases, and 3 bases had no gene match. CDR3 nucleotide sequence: TGTGCCAGCAGTGACCTTAGCGGGGGTAGCACAGATACGCAGTATTTT. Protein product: CASSDLSGGSTDTQYF.

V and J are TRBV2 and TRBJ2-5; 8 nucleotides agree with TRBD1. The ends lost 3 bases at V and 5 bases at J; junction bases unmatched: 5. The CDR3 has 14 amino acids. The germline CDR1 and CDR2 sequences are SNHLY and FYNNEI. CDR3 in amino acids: CASSEDRVGETQYF. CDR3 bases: TGTGCCAGCAGTGAGGACAGGGTAGGGGAGACCCAGTACTTC. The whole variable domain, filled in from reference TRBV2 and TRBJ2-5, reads EPEVTQTPSHQVTQMGQEVILRCVPISNHLYFYWYRQILGQKVEFLVSFYNNEISEKSEIFDDQFSVERPDGSNFTLKIRSTKLEDSAMYFCASSEDRVGETQYFGPGTRLLVL.

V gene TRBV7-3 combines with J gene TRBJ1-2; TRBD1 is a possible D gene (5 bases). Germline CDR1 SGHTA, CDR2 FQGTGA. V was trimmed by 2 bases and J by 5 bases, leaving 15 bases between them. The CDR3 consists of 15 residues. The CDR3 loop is CASSLDRDSEYGYTF. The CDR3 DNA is TGTGCCAGCAGCTTAGACCGGGACTCGGAGTATGGCTACACCTTC. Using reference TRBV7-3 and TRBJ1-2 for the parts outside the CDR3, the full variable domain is GAGVSQTPSNKVTEKGKYVELRCDPISGHTALYWYRQSLGQGPEFLIYFQGTGAADDSGLPNDRFFAVRPEGSVSTLKIQRTERGDSAVYLCASSLDRDSEYGYTFGSGTRLTVV.

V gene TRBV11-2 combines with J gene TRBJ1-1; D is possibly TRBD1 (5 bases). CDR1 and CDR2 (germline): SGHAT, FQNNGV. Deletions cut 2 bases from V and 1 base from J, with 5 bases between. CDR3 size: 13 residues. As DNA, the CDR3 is TGTGCCAGCAGCTTAAGGGGGAACACTGAAGCTTTCTTT. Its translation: CASSLRGNTEAFF.

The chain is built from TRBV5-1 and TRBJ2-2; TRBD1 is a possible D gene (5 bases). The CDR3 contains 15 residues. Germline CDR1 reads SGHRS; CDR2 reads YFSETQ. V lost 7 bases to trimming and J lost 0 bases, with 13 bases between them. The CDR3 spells CASRQDTANTGELFF. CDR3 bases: TGCGCCAGCCGGCAGGACACAGCGAACACCGGGGAGCTGTTTTTT.

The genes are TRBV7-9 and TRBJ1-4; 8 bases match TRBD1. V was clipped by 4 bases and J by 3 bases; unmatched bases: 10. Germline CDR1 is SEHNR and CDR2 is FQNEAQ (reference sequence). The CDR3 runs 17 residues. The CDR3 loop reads CASSSLDRDDANEKLFF. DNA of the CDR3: TGTGCCAGCAGCTCTCTGGACAGGGATGACGCTAATGAAAAACTGTTTTTT.